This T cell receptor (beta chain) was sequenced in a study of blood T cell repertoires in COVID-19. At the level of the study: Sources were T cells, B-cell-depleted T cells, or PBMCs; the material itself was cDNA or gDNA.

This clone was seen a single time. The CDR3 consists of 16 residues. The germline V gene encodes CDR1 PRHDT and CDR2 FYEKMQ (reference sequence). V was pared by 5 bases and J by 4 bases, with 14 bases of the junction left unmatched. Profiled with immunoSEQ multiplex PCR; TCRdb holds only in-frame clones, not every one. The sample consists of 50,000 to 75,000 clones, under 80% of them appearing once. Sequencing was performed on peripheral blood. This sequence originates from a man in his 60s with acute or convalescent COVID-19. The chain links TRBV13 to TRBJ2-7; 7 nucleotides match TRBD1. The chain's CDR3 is CASSPLDREGLYEQYF. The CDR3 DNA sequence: TGTGCCAGCAGCCCGCTCGACAGGGAAGGTTTATACGAGCAGTACTTC.